Presented here are 20 T cell receptor beta chains from one specimen sequenced in a study of blood T cell repertoires in COVID-19. Repertoires were generated with immunoSEQ multiplex PCR, while TCRdb's copy carries only in-frame clones and drops some. The data contain about 130,000 clones, approximately 85% of them seen just once; the ten biggest clones take up 4.3%. Source material: peripheral blood. These receptors came from a human donor in a cohort sampled during active COVID-19.

The rearrangement uses TRBV6-1 and TRBJ1-5, with D maybe TRBD1 (6 bases). Looked up from germline, CDR1 is MNHNS and CDR2 is SASEGT. The CDR3 contains 16 residues. The V and J ends lost 0 bases and 0 bases respectively, with 9 bases between them. The CDR3 DNA reads TGTGCCAGCAGTGAAGCCCCAGGGGATAGCAATCAGCCCCAGCATTTT. Its translation is CASSEAPGDSNQPQHF.

The V call is TRBV5-1, the J call TRBJ1-2, with 9 bases identical to TRBD1. Germline trimming cut 4 bases from V and 6 bases from J; bases unmatched to any gene: 7. The CDR3 runs to 14 residues. Germline V gives CDR1 SGHRS, CDR2 YFSETQ. The CDR3 here is CASSLYGTGNGYTF. Here the CDR3 DNA reads TGCGCCAGCAGCCTCTACGGGACAGGGAATGGCTACACCTTC.

This chain joins TRBV7-9 and TRBJ1-1; unclear D gene. The germline V gene has CDR1 SEHNR and CDR2 FQNEAQ (reference sequence). This CDR3 region has 14 residues. The ends were cut back, 2 bases at V and 6 bases at J, with 13 bases in the middle. The CDR3 sequence is CASSLLTVTPEAFF. The CDR3 DNA sequence: TGTGCCAGCAGCTTACTTACCGTCACACCTGAAGCTTTCTTT.

The gene calls are TRBV9 and TRBJ2-5; TRBD2 matches at 7 bases. J lost 1 base, V lost 0 bases, and 15 bases had no gene match. CDR1 and CDR2 from the germline V gene are SGDLS and YYNGEE. CDR3 length: 19 amino acids. DNA for the CDR3: TGTGCCAGCAGCGTAGGGCACGTAGGCAGCGGGGCAATCCAAGAGACCCAGTACTTC. Translating it yields CASSVGHVGSGAIQETQYF.

The chain employs TRBV10-2 and TRBJ1-2; 9 positions agree with TRBD1. With V trimmed by 0 bases and J by 4 bases, 6 bases remained unmatched. This CDR3 contains 16 residues. Germline assignment: CDR1 WSHSY and CDR2 SAAADI. The CDR3 coding sequence is TGCGCCAGCAGTGAGTCCACAGGGGGCGACGGCTATGGCTACACCTTC. Translation gives CASSESTGGDGYGYTF.

The chain couples TRBV21-1 to TRBJ2-1; TRBD2 reflects the table's D call only, with no check against the DNA. TRBV21-1 is shown as a pseudogene. The CDR3 spans 13 residues. In nucleotides, the CDR3 is TGTGCCAGCACCAGCCGAGCGGGGACGGAGCAGTTCTTC. As protein: CASTSRAGTEQFF.

The chain couples TRBV5-1 to TRBJ2-3, with TRBD1 matching 8 bases. This CDR3 spans 15 amino acids. The V gene's germline CDR1 is SGHRS and CDR2 YFSETQ. The junction had 4 bases not matched to a gene; V was cut back by 1 base and J by 3 bases. The CDR3 DNA reads TGCGCCAGCAGCTTGCAGGACAGGGAGACAGATACGCAGTATTTT. Translation: CASSLQDRETDTQYF.

This clone was counted a few times. The chain has TRBV11-3 and TRBJ1-4; perhaps TRBD1 as D (6 bases). CDR3 length equals 17 residues. Trimming took 4 bases from V and 0 from J, leaving 15 bases between them. Germline-derived CDR1 and CDR2 are SGHNT and YENEEA. In DNA form, the CDR3 reads TGTGCCAGCAGCTCGGGCACAGGGCCTACAACTAATGAAAAACTGTTTTTT. This codes for CASSSGTGPTTNEKLFF.

The V and J genes are TRBV27 and TRBJ2-5, with TRBD1 matching over 9 bases. The CDR3 totals 16 residues. Germline CDR1 reads MNHEY; CDR2 reads SMNVEV (reference sequence). V was clipped by 6 bases and J by 3 bases; unmatched bases: 11. The CDR3 coding sequence is TGTGCCAGCAGGGGGGGACAGGGACAGCCTAAAGAGACCCAGTACTTC. Protein sequence: CASRGGQGQPKETQYF.

The chain combines TRBV3-1 (or the pseudogene TRBV3-2) with TRBJ2-3; 10 bases line up with TRBD2. V shed 1 base, J shed 2 bases, and the junction held 3 bases outside the gene matches. Germline CDR1 is LGHDT and CDR2 is YNNKEL (reference sequence). The CDR3 extends over 16 amino acids. The chain's CDR3 is CASSQGAGGPTDTQYF. The CDR3 DNA sequence: TGTGCCAGCAGCCAAGGAGCGGGGGGGCCCACAGATACGCAGTATTTT.

The CDR3 DNA sequence: TGTGCCAGCACTAAGACAAGCCATCTGAACACCGGGGAGCTGTTTTTT. It codes for CASTKTSHLNTGELFF. J is TRBJ2-2 and V is TRBV6-6; D remains ambiguous. CDR3 length: 16 residues. The V end lost 7 bases, the J end lost 1 base, and 16 bases lay between the germline ends. Germline values: CDR1 MNHNY, CDR2 SVGAGI (reference sequence).

This chain uses TRBV29-1 with TRBJ2-2; 14 positions match TRBD2. Germline V gene data show CDR1 as SQVTM and CDR2 as ANQGSEA. The V gene end was trimmed by 7 bases and the J gene end by 4 bases; junction bases not matched to a gene: 11. The CDR3 has 17 residues. CDR3 region: CSAKGGLAGVVTGELFF. The DNA of the CDR3 is TGCAGCGCCAAAGGGGGACTAGCGGGAGTGGTCACCGGGGAGCTGTTTTTT.

CDR3 residues: CASSLVGAGYTF. The CDR3 DNA reads as TGTGCCAGCAGCTTAGTGGGGGCAGGCTACACCTTC. The chain has TRBV7-9 and TRBJ1-2; D perhaps matches TRBD1 (6 bases). This CDR3 is 12 amino acids long. Trimming removed 1 base at V and 8 bases at J, with 8 bases between. Germline loops: CDR1 SEHNR, CDR2 FQNEAQ (reference sequence).

The genes are TRBV10-3 and TRBJ2-3, with TRBD2 as a possible D gene (5 bases). The length of the CDR3 is 16 residues. V dropped 3 bases and J dropped 2 bases, with 15 bases sitting between them. Per the germline V gene, CDR1 is ENHRY and CDR2 is SYGVKD. CDR3 DNA: TGTGCCATCAGTGAACGGCCCCCGGGATCCACAGATACGCAGTATTTT. This encodes CAISERPPGSTDTQYF.

This chain joins TRBV6-4 and TRBJ2-1; 11 positions agree with TRBD2. The germline gives CDR1 MRHNA, CDR2 SNTAGT. With 6 bases clipped from V and 0 bases from J, the junction kept 7 bases outside the gene matches. The CDR3 is made up of 17 amino acids. The chain's CDR3 is CASSLGLAGSSYNEQFF. In DNA, the CDR3 is TGTGCCAGCAGCCTAGGACTAGCGGGCAGCTCCTACAATGAGCAGTTCTTC.

The chain is built from TRBV10-3 and TRBJ2-6, with 8 bases identical to TRBD1. J gave up 0 bases and V 6 bases, and 13 bases lay outside the gene matches. The length of the CDR3 is 19 residues. Germline CDR1 is ENHRY and CDR2 is SYGVKD. The CDR3 reads CAIRRTTDRAISGANVLTF. DNA of the CDR3: TGTGCCATCAGGAGAACCACGGACAGGGCAATCTCTGGGGCCAACGTCCTGACTTTC.

V usage is TRBV4-3 and J usage is TRBJ2-7; maybe TRBD2 (6 bases). The V gene lost 0 bases and the J gene lost 5 bases, with 14 bases spanning the gap. Per germline, CDR1 LGHNA and CDR2 YSLEER. The CDR3 loop spans 15 amino acids. CDR3 amino acids: CASSQDGTRGDEQYF. The CDR3 nucleotides read TGCGCCAGCAGCCAAGATGGGACTCGCGGCGACGAGCAGTACTTC.

The chain joins TRBV16 to TRBJ1-1, with 7 bases lining up with TRBD1. The V gene end was trimmed by 3 bases and the J gene end by 4 bases; junction bases not matched to a gene: 5. Germline V lookup: CDR1 KGHSY, CDR2 FQNENV. The CDR3 totals 14 residues. The CDR3 spells CASSHNRGGTEAFF. The CDR3 DNA reads TGTGCCAGCAGCCACAACAGGGGTGGCACTGAAGCTTTCTTT.

The chain uses TRBV19 and TRBJ1-1, with 9 nucleotides matching TRBD1. The CDR3 contains 13 residues. V was clipped by 9 bases and J by 7 bases; unmatched bases: 9. Germline CDR1 is LNHDA and CDR2 is SQIVND (reference sequence). The CDR3 spells CASRGQGKIEAFF. The CDR3 nucleotides are TGTGCCAGCCGGGGACAGGGTAAAATTGAAGCTTTCTTT. Full variable domain (missing parts from reference TRBV19 and TRBJ1-1): DGGITQSPKYLFRKEGQNVTLSCEQNLNHDAMYWYRQDPGQGLRLIYYSQIVNDFQKGDIAEGYSVSREKKESFPLTVTSAQKNPTAFYLCASRGQGKIEAFFGQGTRLTVV.

The gene calls are TRBV5-1 and TRBJ2-7; D unresolved. This CDR3 has 14 residues. Germline V CDR1 and CDR2: SGHRS, YFSETQ. Trimming pared 0 bases from V and 5 bases from J, leaving 12 bases between. CDR3 sequence reads: CASSLDGSVDEQYF. CDR3 DNA: TGCGCCAGCAGCTTGGACGGAAGCGTCGACGAGCAGTACTTC.